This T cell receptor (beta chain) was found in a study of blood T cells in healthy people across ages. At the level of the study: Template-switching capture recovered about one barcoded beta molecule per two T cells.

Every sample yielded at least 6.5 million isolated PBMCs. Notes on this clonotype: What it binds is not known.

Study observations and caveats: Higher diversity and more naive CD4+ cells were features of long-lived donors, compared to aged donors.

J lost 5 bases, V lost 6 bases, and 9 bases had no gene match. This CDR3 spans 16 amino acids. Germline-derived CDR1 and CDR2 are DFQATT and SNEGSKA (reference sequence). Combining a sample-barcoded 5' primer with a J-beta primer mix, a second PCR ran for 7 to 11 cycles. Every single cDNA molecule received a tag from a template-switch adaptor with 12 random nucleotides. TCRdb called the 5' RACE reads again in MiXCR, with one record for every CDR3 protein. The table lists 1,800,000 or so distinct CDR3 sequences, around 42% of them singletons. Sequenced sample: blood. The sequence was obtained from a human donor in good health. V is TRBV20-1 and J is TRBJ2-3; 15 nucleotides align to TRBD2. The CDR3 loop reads CSAAGGLAGGVDTQYF. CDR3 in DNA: TGCAGTGCCGCGGGGGGACTAGCGGGAGGAGTAGATACGCAGTATTTT.